The next 9 T cell receptor beta chains were all read from a single sample in a study of blood T cells in healthy people across ages. Primers used in a second PCR of about 6 to 12 cycles were a sample-barcoded 5' primer and a J-beta primer mix. TCRdb itself ran the 5' RACE reads through MiXCR, one entry per CDR3 protein. The repertoire consists of 1.5 million to 2 million distinct CDR3 sequences, with roughly 32% occurring once and the leading ten covering over 9%. Sequenced: blood. The receptors originated from a woman aged 25 to 39 in good health.

This chain links TRBV2 with TRBJ1-1; no clear D. The germline V gene has CDR1 SNHLY and CDR2 FYNNEI. This CDR3 has 13 residues. Trimming shortened V by 11 bases and J by 1 base, and 14 bases separated the two germline ends. The CDR3 spells CASNLKQNTEAFF. CDR3 nucleotides: TGTGCCTCGAACCTCAAACAGAACACTGAAGCTTTCTTT. The full variable domain, its missing parts supplied by reference TRBV2 and TRBJ1-1, is EPEVTQTPSHQVTQMGQEVILRCVPISNHLYFYWYRQILGQKVEFLVSFYNNEISEKSEIFDDQFSVERPDGSNFTLKIRSTKLEDSAMYFCASNLKQNTEAFFGQGTRLTVV.

V is TRBV6-5 and J is TRBJ1-1; 7 bases are shared with TRBD1. The V and J ends lost 6 bases and 0 bases, in that order; junction bases with no gene match: 10. The CDR3 has 16 residues. Germline assignment: CDR1 MNHEY and CDR2 SVGAGI. The CDR3: CASRLQGKKVNTEAFF. DNA for the CDR3: TGTGCCAGCAGATTACAGGGGAAGAAGGTGAACACTGAAGCTTTCTTT.

This chain connects TRBV10-3 to TRBJ2-3; D call uncertain. CDR3 length: 13 residues. Germline lookup yields CDR1 ENHRY and CDR2 SYGVKD. The V and J ends lost 3 bases and 4 bases respectively, with 8 bases between them. CDR3 in amino acids: CAISDGRADTQYF. The CDR3 nucleotides read TGTGCCATCAGTGATGGTCGAGCAGATACGCAGTATTTT.

There are a few counts of this clonotype. The rearrangement joins TRBV10-3 to TRBJ2-7; D remains unclear. The germline gives CDR1 ENHRY, CDR2 SYGVKD. The CDR3 is made up of 13 amino acids. V lost 3 bases, J lost 5 bases, and 11 bases lay in between. The DNA for the CDR3 is TGTGCCATCAGTGATAAAGACCAGCACGAGCAGTACTTC. Protein product: CAISDKDQHEQYF.

V usage is TRBV7-8 and J usage is TRBJ2-1; D is possibly TRBD2 (5 bases). Germline values: CDR1 SGHVS, CDR2 FQNEAQ. CDR3 length equals 16 residues. V was pared by 5 bases and J by 1 base, with 15 bases between. The CDR3 spells CASSRRASNSYNEQFF. In DNA form, the CDR3 reads TGTGCCAGCAGCCGCCGGGCTAGCAATTCCTACAATGAGCAGTTCTTC.

This clonotype was observed a handful of times. The CDR3 sequence: CAIGNGANVLTF. As DNA, the CDR3 is TGTGCCATAGGGAACGGGGCCAACGTCCTGACTTTC. This chain links TRBV28 with TRBJ2-6; no clear D gene. V dropped 10 bases and J dropped 4 bases, with 8 bases sitting between them. CDR3 length equals 12 residues. Germline V gives CDR1 MDHEN, CDR2 SYDVKM. The complete variable domain, with remaining parts taken from reference TRBV28 and TRBJ2-6, reads DVKVTQSSRYLVKRTGEKVFLECVQDMDHENMFWYRQDPGLGLRLIYFSYDVKMKEKGDIPEGYSVSREKKERFSLILESASTNQTSMYLCAIGNGANVLTFGAGSRLTVL.

This clonotype was recorded at least ten times. The chain recombines TRBV29-1 with TRBJ2-7; possibly TRBD1 or TRBD2 for D (5 bases each). In germline, CDR1 is SQVTM, CDR2 ANQGSEA. The V and J ends lost 5 bases and 2 bases respectively, with 10 bases between them. The CDR3 covers 12 residues. The CDR3 DNA is TGCAGCGTTCAGGGACCTACCTACGAGCAGTACTTC. Translation: CSVQGPTYEQYF.

This clonotype was seen a handful of times. The chain links TRBV25-1 to TRBJ1-2; TRBD1 is a possible D gene (6 bases). Trimming shortened V by 6 bases and J by 8 bases, and 16 bases separated the two germline ends. The germline CDR1 and CDR2 sequences are MGHDK and SYGVNS. The CDR3 spans 13 residues. CDR3 sequence: CASRDFQGYGYTF. CDR3 nucleotide sequence: TGTGCCAGCAGGGACTTCCAGGGGTACGGCTACACCTTC.

The V gene is TRBV5-1, the J gene TRBJ1-1; D is unresolved. Trimming pared 0 bases from V and 0 bases from J, leaving 12 bases between. Germline V gene lookup returns CDR1 SGHRS and CDR2 YFSETQ. The CDR3 is made up of 16 amino acids. The CDR3 sequence is CASSLATFPMNTEAFF. The CDR3 coding sequence is TGCGCCAGCAGCTTGGCGACTTTTCCTATGAACACTGAAGCTTTCTTT.